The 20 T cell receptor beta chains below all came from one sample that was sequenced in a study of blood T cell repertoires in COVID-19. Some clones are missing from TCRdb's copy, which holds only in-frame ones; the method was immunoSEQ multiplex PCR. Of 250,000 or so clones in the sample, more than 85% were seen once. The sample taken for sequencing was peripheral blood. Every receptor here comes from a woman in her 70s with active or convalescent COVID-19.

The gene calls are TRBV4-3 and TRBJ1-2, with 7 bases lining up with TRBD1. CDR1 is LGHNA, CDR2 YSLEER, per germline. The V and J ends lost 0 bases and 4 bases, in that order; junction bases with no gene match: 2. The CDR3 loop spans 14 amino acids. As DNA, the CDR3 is TGCGCCAGCAGCCAAGATGACAGGGCCTATGGCTACACCTTC. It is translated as CASSQDDRAYGYTF.

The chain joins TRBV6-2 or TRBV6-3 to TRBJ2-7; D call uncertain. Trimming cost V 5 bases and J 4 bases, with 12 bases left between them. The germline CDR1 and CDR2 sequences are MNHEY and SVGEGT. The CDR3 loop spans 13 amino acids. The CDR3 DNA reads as TGTGCCAGCAGTATAATCGAGAGTTACGAGCAGTACTTC. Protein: CASSIIESYEQYF.

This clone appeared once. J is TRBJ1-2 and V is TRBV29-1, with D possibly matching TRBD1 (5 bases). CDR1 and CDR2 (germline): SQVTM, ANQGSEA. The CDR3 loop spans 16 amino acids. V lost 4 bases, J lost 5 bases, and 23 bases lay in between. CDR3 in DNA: TGCAGCGTTGTGTCAAAACTGGGAGGGGAGCGTTATGGCTACACCTTC. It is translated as CSVVSKLGGERYGYTF.

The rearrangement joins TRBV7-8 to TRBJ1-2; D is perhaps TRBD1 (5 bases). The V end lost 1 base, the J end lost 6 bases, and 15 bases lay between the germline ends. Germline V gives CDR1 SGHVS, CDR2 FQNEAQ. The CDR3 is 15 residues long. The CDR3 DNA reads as TGTGCCAGCAGCTTAGATTCGGCAGGGTACCATGGCTACACCTTC. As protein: CASSLDSAGYHGYTF. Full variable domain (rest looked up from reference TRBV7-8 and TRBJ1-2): GAGVSQSPRYKVAKRGQDVALRCDPISGHVSLFWYQQALGQGPEFLTYFQNEAQLDKSGLPSDRFFAERPEGSVSTLKIQRTQQEDSAVYLCASSLDSAGYHGYTFGSGTRLTVV.

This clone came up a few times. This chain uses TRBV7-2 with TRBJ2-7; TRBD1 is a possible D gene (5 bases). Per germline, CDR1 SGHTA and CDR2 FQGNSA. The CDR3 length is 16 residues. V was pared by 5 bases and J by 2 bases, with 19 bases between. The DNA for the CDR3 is TGTGCCAGCAGCCCCGTGGGGCAGGGTATGACCTACGAGCAGTACTTC. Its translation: CASSPVGQGMTYEQYF.

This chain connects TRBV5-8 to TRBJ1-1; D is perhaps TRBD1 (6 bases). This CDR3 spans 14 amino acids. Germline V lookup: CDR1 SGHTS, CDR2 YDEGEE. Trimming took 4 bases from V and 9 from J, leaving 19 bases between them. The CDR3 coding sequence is TGTGCCAGCAGCCCTACAGGCAGGGGAATTCAAGCTTTCTTT. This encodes CASSPTGRGIQAFF.

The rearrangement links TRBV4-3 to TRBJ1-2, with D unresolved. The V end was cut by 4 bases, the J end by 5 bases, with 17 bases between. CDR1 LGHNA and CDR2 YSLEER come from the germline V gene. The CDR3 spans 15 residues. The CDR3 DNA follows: TGCGCCAGCAGCCCCGACTGGACCCGAGGGTATGGCTACACCTTC. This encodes CASSPDWTRGYGYTF.

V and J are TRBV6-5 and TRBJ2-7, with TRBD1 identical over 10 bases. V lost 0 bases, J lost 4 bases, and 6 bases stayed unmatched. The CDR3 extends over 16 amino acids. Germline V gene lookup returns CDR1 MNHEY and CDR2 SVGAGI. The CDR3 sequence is CASSYSTPGQGYEQYF. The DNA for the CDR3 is TGTGCCAGCAGTTACTCGACTCCGGGACAGGGGTACGAGCAGTACTTC.

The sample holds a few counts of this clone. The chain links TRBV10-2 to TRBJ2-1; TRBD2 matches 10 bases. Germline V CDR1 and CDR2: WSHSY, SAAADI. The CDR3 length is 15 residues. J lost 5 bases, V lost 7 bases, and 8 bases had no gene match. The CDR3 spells CASKIVAGGDNEQFF. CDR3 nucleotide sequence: TGCGCCAGCAAGATAGTAGCGGGGGGCGACAATGAGCAGTTCTTC.

CDR3 in amino acids: CASSLDPGTGSSPLHF. The CDR3 region has the DNA TGTGCCAGCAGCTTGGATCCAGGGACAGGGAGCTCACCCCTCCACTTT. This sequence joins TRBV5-4 and TRBJ1-6; 9 nucleotides align to TRBD1. With V trimmed by 0 bases and J by 10 bases, 8 bases remained unmatched. The CDR3 runs 16 residues. Germline-derived CDR1 and CDR2 are SGHNT and YYREEE (reference sequence).

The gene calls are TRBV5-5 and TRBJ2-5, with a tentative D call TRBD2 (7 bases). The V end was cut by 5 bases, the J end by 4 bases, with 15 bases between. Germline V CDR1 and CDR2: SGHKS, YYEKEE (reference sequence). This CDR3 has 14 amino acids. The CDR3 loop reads CASRPLGGAETQYF. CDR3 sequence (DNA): TGTGCCAGCAGGCCCTTGGGGGGGGCAGAGACCCAGTACTTC. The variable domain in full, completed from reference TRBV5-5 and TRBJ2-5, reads DAGVTQSPTHLIKTRGQQVTLRCSPISGHKSVSWYQQVLGQGPQFIFQYYEKEERGRGNFPDRFSARQFPNYSSELNVNALLLGDSALYLCASRPLGGAETQYFGPGTRLLVL.

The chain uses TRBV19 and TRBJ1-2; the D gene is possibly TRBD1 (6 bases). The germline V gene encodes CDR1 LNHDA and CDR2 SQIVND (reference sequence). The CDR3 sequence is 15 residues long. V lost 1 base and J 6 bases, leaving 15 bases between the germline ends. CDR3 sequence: CASSIALRQGNGYTF. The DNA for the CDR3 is TGTGCCAGTAGTATAGCCCTTCGGCAGGGGAATGGCTACACCTTC.

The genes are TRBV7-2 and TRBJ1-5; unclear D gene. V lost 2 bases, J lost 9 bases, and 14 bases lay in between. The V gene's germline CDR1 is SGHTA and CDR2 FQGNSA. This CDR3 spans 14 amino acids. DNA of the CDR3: TGTGCCAGCAGCTTATCGGTCATCCTCCTGCCCCAGCATTTT. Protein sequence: CASSLSVILLPQHF. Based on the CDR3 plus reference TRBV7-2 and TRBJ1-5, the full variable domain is GAGVSQSPSNKVTEKGKDVELRCDPISGHTALYWYRQSLGQGLEFLIYFQGNSAPDKSGLPSDRFSAERTGGSVSTLTIQRTQQEDSAVYLCASSLSVILLPQHFGDGTRLSIL.

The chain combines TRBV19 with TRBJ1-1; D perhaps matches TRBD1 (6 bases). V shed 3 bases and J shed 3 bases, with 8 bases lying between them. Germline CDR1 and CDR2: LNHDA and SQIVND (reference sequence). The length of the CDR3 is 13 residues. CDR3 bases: TGTGCCAGTAGTATGAAGGGGGACACTGAAGCTTTCTTT. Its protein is CASSMKGDTEAFF.

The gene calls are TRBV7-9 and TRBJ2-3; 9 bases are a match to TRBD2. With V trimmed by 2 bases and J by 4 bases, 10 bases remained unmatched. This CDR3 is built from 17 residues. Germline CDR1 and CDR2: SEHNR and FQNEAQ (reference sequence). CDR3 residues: CASSLWRGGRNPDTQYF. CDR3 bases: TGTGCCAGCAGCTTATGGCGGGGGGGCCGTAATCCAGATACGCAGTATTTT.

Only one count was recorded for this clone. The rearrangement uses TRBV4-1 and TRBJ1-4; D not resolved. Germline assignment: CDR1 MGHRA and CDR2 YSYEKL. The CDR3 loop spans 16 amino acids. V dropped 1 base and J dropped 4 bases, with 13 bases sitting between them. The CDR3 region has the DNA TGCGCCAGCAGCCAAGTCCGGCAGGTTCTTAATGAAAAACTGTTTTTT. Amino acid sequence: CASSQVRQVLNEKLFF.

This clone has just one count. CDR3 coding DNA: TGTGCCATCAGCCAGGGGAGAAACACCGGGGAGCTGTTTTTT. It encodes CAISQGRNTGELFF. The chain links TRBV10-3 to TRBJ2-2; a possible D gene is TRBD1 (6 bases). Per germline, CDR1 ENHRY and CDR2 SYGVKD. Trimming took off 6 bases at V and 2 bases at J, with 10 bases between the two ends. The CDR3 spans 14 residues.

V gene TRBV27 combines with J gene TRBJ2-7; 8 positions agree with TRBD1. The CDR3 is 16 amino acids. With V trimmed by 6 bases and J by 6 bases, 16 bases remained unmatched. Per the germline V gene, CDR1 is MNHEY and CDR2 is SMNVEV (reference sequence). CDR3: CASSLGQGLRAAEQYF. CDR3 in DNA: TGTGCCAGCAGCCTCGGACAGGGCCTTCGAGCGGCCGAGCAGTACTTC.

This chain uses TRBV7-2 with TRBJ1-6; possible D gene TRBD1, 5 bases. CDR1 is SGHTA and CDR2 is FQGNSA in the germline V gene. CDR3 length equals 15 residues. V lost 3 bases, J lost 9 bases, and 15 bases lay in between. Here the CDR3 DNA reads TGTGCCAGCAGCTTTCCCGGGGTGGGGGGTTCACCCCTCCACTTT. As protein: CASSFPGVGGSPLHF. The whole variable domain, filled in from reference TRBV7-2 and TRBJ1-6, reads GAGVSQSPSNKVTEKGKDVELRCDPISGHTALYWYRQSLGQGLEFLIYFQGNSAPDKSGLPSDRFSAERTGGSVSTLTIQRTQQEDSAVYLCASSFPGVGGSPLHFGNGTRLTVT.

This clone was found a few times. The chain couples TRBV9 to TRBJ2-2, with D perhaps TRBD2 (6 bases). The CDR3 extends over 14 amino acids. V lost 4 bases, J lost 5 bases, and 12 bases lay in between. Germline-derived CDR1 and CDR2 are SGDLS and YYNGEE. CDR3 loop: CASSSSGVTGELFF. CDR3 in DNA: TGTGCCAGCAGCTCGTCGGGGGTGACCGGGGAGCTGTTTTTT.